This is a list of T cell receptor beta chains from one sample in a study of cytomegalovirus exposure and HLA in healthy donors. Produced via immunoSEQ multiplex PCR; TCRdb's table is partial and in-frame only. Here the sample spans more than 65,000 clones, 76% being singletons. Specimen: PBMCs. The receptors derive from a man in his forties in good health and CMV-seronegative. CDR3s include the opening cysteine and the closing phenylalanine or tryptophan. A D gene is named only where the DNA matches it firmly. Part of the rows lack a size; the others show once, few, many or a class for expanded clones.

J | V | D | size | DNA | CDR3
TRBJ2-7 | TRBV6-6 | TRBD1 | - | TGTGCCAGCAGTTACTCCCGACAGGGGAACTCCTACGAGCAGTACTTC | CASSYSRQGNSYEQYF
TRBJ2-1 | TRBV6-4 | TRBD2 | few | TGTGCCAGCAGTGACTCCCCAGGGCGGGGAGGGGATGAGCAGTTCTTC | CASSDSPGRGGDEQFF
TRBJ1-6 | TRBV6-5 | TRBD1 | few | TGTGCCAGCAGTCCTTCGACAGGGGATAATTCACCCCTCCACTTT | CASSPSTGDNSPLHF
TRBJ2-1 | TRBV7-2 | - | - | TGTGCCAGCAGCTTAGGGGTCGAGCGGTACAATGAGCAGTTCTTC | CASSLGVERYNEQFF
TRBJ1-2 | TRBV28 | - | once | TGTGCCAGCAGCCTACTATATGGTGGACTGGGCTACACCTTC | CASSLLYGGLGYTF
TRBJ1-2 | TRBV7-6 | - | - | TGTGCCAGCAGCTTAGAGGCGGGGTTGGAGGGAGGCTATGGCTACACCTTC | CASSLEAGLEGGYGYTF
TRBJ2-7 | TRBV5-6 | - | medium-sized | TGTGCCAGCAGCTTGGGTGCACAGCCTCTCTACGAGCAGTACTTC | CASSLGAQPLYEQYF
TRBJ1-5 | TRBV4-1 | - | - | TGCGCCAGCAGCCAAGAACGGGATCAGCCCCAGCATTTT | CASSQERDQPQHF
TRBJ1-1 | TRBV10-3 | - | - | TGTGCCACCCTGGGGAGAGGTTTAGCTTTCTTT | CATLGRGLAFF
TRBJ2-5 | TRBV5-4 | - | - | TGTGCCAGCAAAGTGTCGGAGCTCGAGACCCAGTACTTC | CASKVSELETQYF
TRBJ2-5 | TRBV10-2 | TRBD2 | - | TGCGCCAGCAGGCCGACTAGCGGGGGATACCCGTACCAAGAGACCCAGTACTTC | CASRPTSGGYPYQETQYF
TRBJ2-1 | TRBV6-4 | TRBD2 | - | TGTGCCAGCAGCGGGGGGGCCGCCAATGAGCAGTTCTTC | CASSGGAANEQFF
TRBJ2-3 | TRBV7-9 | - | - | TGTGCCAGCAGGGGTGGGGCCCTAACCATCACAGATACGCAGTATTTT | CASRGGALTITDTQYF
TRBJ2-2 | TRBV5-6 | - | once | TGTGCCAGCAGCCCCGCGGCCACCGGGGAGCTGTTTTTT | CASSPAATGELFF
TRBJ1-4 | TRBV10-3 | - | once | TGTGCCATCAGTGAGTCGAATGCTCGGGAAAAACTGTTTTTT | CAISESNAREKLFF
TRBJ2-5 | TRBV13 | TRBD2 | - | TGTGCCAGCAGTTCACCCTGGACTAGGGAAGAGACCCAGTACTTC | CASSSPWTREETQYF
TRBJ1-1 | TRBV28 | - | - | TGTGCCAGCACAACGGGATCTGAAGCTTTCTTT | CASTTGSEAFF
TRBJ1-2 | TRBV5-1 | - | few | TGCGCCAGCAGCTCAGAACAGGGCTCCCCTTGGCTAGGAACCTTC | CASSSEQGSPWLGTF
TRBJ1-1 | TRBV19 | - | - | TGTGCCAGTAGTATAGTAGCGGGGGGAGGCACTGAAGCTTTCTTT | CASSIVAGGGTEAFF
TRBJ1-3 | TRBV4-3 | TRBD1 | - | TGCGCCAGCAAATCGGACAGGGACTCTGGAAACACCATATATTTT | CASKSDRDSGNTIYF
TRBJ2-2 | TRBV7-9 | TRBD2 | - | TGTGCCAGCAGCTTAACGGGGGGGATCACCGGGGAGCTGTTTTTT | CASSLTGGITGELFF
TRBJ2-7 | TRBV7-2 | - | - | TGTGCCAGCAGCTTAGTCCCGGAGGGACTTTTGTACGAGCAGTACTTC | CASSLVPEGLLYEQYF
TRBJ1-6 | TRBV5-1 | - | - | TGCGCCAGCAGCTTGGAATCCAGGGGCTCACCCCTCCACTTT | CASSLESRGSPLHF
TRBJ2-3 | TRBV29-1 | TRBD1 | - | TGCAGCGTTGACAGGGGGTTTTTAACAGATACGCAGTATTTT | CSVDRGFLTDTQYF
TRBJ2-3 | TRBV6-1 | TRBD1 | - | TGTGCCAGCGCTGGGGACAGGGGGCAACAAGATACGCAGTATTTT | CASAGDRGQQDTQYF
TRBJ2-7 | TRBV28 | - | few | TGTGCCAGCAGCCAACACTACGAGCAGTACTTC | CASSQHYEQYF
TRBJ2-3 | TRBV7-2 | TRBD2 | few | TGTGCCAGCAGCACCTATCCTAGCGGACCTAGCACAGATACGCAGTATTTT | CASSTYPSGPSTDTQYF
TRBJ1-1 | TRBV2 | - | - | TGTGCCAGCAGGGGGGGGTCGAAGGCTTTCTTT | CASRGGSKAFF
TRBJ2-3 | TRBV6-5 | - | - | TGTGCCAGCAGCCAGGGGTTTGGTACGCAGTATTTT | CASSQGFGTQYF
TRBJ2-1 | TRBV14 | - | once | TGTGCCAGCAGCCAGGACAGTGCACGTAGCCGTGAGCAGTTCTTC | CASSQDSARSREQFF
TRBJ2-7 | TRBV6-1 | - | - | TGTGCCAGCAGCCCCGATGTCAGAAACTACGAGCAGTACTTC | CASSPDVRNYEQYF
TRBJ1-1 | TRBV6-1 | - | - | TGTGCCAGCAGTGAGAGGTCCGGGAACACTGAAGCTTTCTTT | CASSERSGNTEAFF
TRBJ2-7 | TRBV7-3 | - | - | TGTGCCAGCAGCTGGGGTAGCGGTCCCCCCTACGAGCAGTACTTC | CASSWGSGPPYEQYF
TRBJ2-3 | TRBV28 | TRBD1 | - | TGTGCCAGCCTCCCGCGGGACAGGGATTCAGATACGCAGTATTTT | CASLPRDRDSDTQYF
TRBJ2-5 | TRBV25-1 | TRBD2 | - | TGTGCCAGCAGTGTCAGCGGGGGGCAAGAGACCCAGTACTTC | CASSVSGGQETQYF
TRBJ2-7 | TRBV7-6 | TRBD2 | - | TGTGCCAGCAGCTCCCGGACTAGCGGGGGGGCCGAGCAGTACTTC | CASSSRTSGGAEQYF
TRBJ1-5 | TRBV25-1 | TRBD1 | - | TGTGCCAGTTCATTAACAGGGGGTGGTCAGCCCCAGCATTTT | CASSLTGGGQPQHF
TRBJ1-4 | TRBV4-3 | TRBD1 | medium-sized | TGCGCCAGCAGCCATTCGACAGGGGTGAATGAAAAACTGTTTTTT | CASSHSTGVNEKLFF
TRBJ2-1 | TRBV27 | - | - | TGTGCCAGCAGTTTATCCTCCCGGTTGCGGCAGTTCTTC | CASSLSSRLRQFF
TRBJ2-2 | TRBV27 | TRBD1 | few | TGTGCCAGCAGCTTAGGGACAGGGGTTGGCACCGGGGAGCTGTTTTTT | CASSLGTGVGTGELFF
TRBJ2-1 | TRBV5-6 | - | - | TGTGCCAGCAGCTCGAGGCAGGGCTTTTATTACAATGAGCAGTTCTTC | CASSSRQGFYYNEQFF
TRBJ1-1 | TRBV27 | - | few | TGTGCCAGCACATGGCGGGGGGGCACTGAAGCTTTCTTT | CASTWRGGTEAFF
TRBJ1-4 | TRBV29-1 | TRBD1 | - | TGCAGCGTGAGGACAGGGGGCGAAAAACTGTTTTTT | CSVRTGGEKLFF
TRBJ2-7 | TRBV5-1 | TRBD2 | once | TGCGCCAGCAGCTTGGCGGGGACTAGCGGGGGGGCGTACGAGCAGTACTTC | CASSLAGTSGGAYEQYF
TRBJ2-3 | TRBV10-3 | TRBD2 | - | TGTGCCATCAGGGGACTAGCCCCTTTCACAGATACGCAGTATTTT | CAIRGLAPFTDTQYF
TRBJ1-2 | TRBV5-8 | - | - | TGTGCCAGCAGTTCGCCCCACGCAGTGCACTATGGCTACACCTTC | CASSSPHAVHYGYTF
TRBJ1-2 | TRBV27 | TRBD1 | few | TGTGCCAGCAGTTTATTGGGCTTTTACAGGGGTCATGGCTACACCTTC | CASSLLGFYRGHGYTF
TRBJ2-3 | TRBV11-3 | TRBD2 | - | TGTGCCAGCAGCGCCCGGACTAGCGGGGGGGTCACAGATACGCAGTATTTT | CASSARTSGGVTDTQYF